These 10 T cell receptor beta chains came from one sample sequenced in a study of blood T cell repertoires in COVID-19. Generated by immunoSEQ multiplex PCR, the TCRdb table keeps only in-frame clones and is missing some. The table has around 270,000 clones, about 89% seen once. Sequenced input: peripheral blood. These receptors all stem from a middle-aged man who had recovered from COVID-19.

This clone was observed once. The rearrangement joins TRBV29-1 to TRBJ1-2, with D possibly matching TRBD1 (5 bases). CDR1 and CDR2 (germline): SQVTM, ANQGSEA. V lost 5 bases and J 3 bases, leaving 13 bases between the germline ends. This CDR3 is built from 13 residues. The CDR3 reads CSVRRERDYGYTF. The CDR3 coding sequence is TGCAGCGTTCGCAGGGAAAGAGACTATGGCTACACCTTC.

V is TRBV5-1 and J is TRBJ2-7, with 8 bases that match TRBD1. The V gene's germline CDR1 is SGHRS and CDR2 YFSETQ. V lost 0 bases to trimming and J lost 5 bases; unmatched junction nucleotides: 7. The CDR3 spans 15 residues. CDR3 nucleotides: TGCGCCAGCAGCTTGGTGCGGACAGGGACCCACGAGCAGTACTTC. This codes for CASSLVRTGTHEQYF.

V and J are TRBV6-6 and TRBJ2-5, with 9 bases that match TRBD2. CDR3 length: 15 residues. The ends lost 6 bases at V and 5 bases at J; junction bases unmatched: 10. CDR1 and CDR2 (germline): MNHNY, SVGAGI (reference sequence). The CDR3 is CASRDSGGAWETQYF. CDR3 in DNA: TGTGCCAGCAGGGATAGCGGGGGAGCATGGGAGACCCAGTACTTC.

The chain recombines TRBV9 with TRBJ2-1; a weak D match, TRBD2 (5 bases). The CDR3 has 14 amino acids. The V end was cut by 4 bases, the J end by 8 bases, with 16 bases between. Germline V gene lookup returns CDR1 SGDLS and CDR2 YYNGEE. The CDR3 DNA reads TGTGCCAGCAGCACCCCCAGGCGGGTGGATGAGCAGTTCTTC. Its protein is CASSTPRRVDEQFF.

The chain links TRBV2 to TRBJ2-1; 7 nucleotides match TRBD2. Germline loops: CDR1 SNHLY, CDR2 FYNNEI. The CDR3 has 15 residues. J lost 9 bases, V lost 7 bases, and 15 bases had no gene match. Here the CDR3 DNA reads TGTGCCAGCAAAAGACTAGCCAGCGGCACTCGTGAGCAGTTCTTC. Residues: CASKRLASGTREQFF.

This clone was counted a single time. This chain joins TRBV7-6 and TRBJ1-6, with 9 bases aligning to TRBD1. From germline, CDR1 is SGHVS and CDR2 FNYEAQ. Unmatched junction bases numbered 10, after V lost 4 bases and J lost 6 bases. CDR3 length: 17 amino acids. The CDR3 DNA is TGTGCCAGCAGCTCTTTCCCCGGGACAGGGCTTAATTCACCCCTCCACTTT. This codes for CASSSFPGTGLNSPLHF.

The chain recombines TRBV2 with TRBJ2-3; TRBD2 aligns across 7 bases. CDR3 length equals 16 residues. With V trimmed by 6 bases and J by 4 bases, 13 bases remained unmatched. CDR1 and CDR2 (germline): SNHLY, FYNNEI. Here the CDR3 reads CASRGGGLAAADTQYF. Here the CDR3 DNA reads TGTGCCAGCAGGGGGGGAGGCCTAGCGGCGGCAGATACGCAGTATTTT.

This clone was recorded only once. The chain employs TRBV7-7 and TRBJ2-7; 9 nucleotides match TRBD2. CDR1 and CDR2 from the germline V gene are SSHAT and FNYEAQ (reference sequence). There are 15 residues in the CDR3. J lost 6 bases, V lost 6 bases, and 12 bases had no gene match. The CDR3, as DNA: TGTGCCAGCAGTCCTGTAGCGGGAGTCCTAGGCGAGCAGTACTTC. Protein: CASSPVAGVLGEQYF.

This chain uses TRBV2 with TRBJ2-7; tentative D call: TRBD2 (6 bases). The CDR3 loop spans 14 amino acids. Trimming took off 6 bases at V and 1 base at J, with 13 bases between the two ends. Germline V gene lookup returns CDR1 SNHLY and CDR2 FYNNEI. CDR3 bases: TGTGCCAGCAGCGGGGGACGGATGTCCTACGAGCAGTACTTC. Translation gives CASSGGRMSYEQYF.

The chain combines TRBV19 with TRBJ1-1, with 8 bases that match TRBD1. Unmatched junction bases numbered 5, after V lost 5 bases and J lost 6 bases. This CDR3 region has 13 residues. The germline CDR1 and CDR2 sequences are LNHDA and SQIVND (reference sequence). This CDR3 is CASSFTTGAEAFF. CDR3 sequence (DNA): TGTGCCAGTAGTTTCACGACAGGGGCTGAAGCTTTCTTT.